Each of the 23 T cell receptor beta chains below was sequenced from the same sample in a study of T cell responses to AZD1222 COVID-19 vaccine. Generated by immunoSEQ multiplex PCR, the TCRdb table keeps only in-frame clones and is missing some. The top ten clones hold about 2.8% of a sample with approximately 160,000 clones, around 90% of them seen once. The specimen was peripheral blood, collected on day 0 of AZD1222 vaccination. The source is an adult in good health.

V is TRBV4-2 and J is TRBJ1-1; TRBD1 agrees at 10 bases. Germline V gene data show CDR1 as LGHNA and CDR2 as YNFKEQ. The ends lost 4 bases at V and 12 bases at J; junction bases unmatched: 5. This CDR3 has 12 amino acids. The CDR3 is CASSPDRGVPFF. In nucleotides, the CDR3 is TGTGCCAGCAGCCCGGACAGGGGGGTTCCTTTCTTT.

The CDR3 bases are TGTGCCAGCAGTTACCAGAGACGGAGGAACTATGGCTACACCTTC. Protein sequence: CASSYQRRRNYGYTF. The rearrangement joins TRBV6-5 to TRBJ1-2, with no clear D. Germline V lookup: CDR1 MNHEY, CDR2 SVGAGI. The V end was cut by 2 bases, the J end by 2 bases, with 12 bases between. CDR3 length: 15 amino acids.

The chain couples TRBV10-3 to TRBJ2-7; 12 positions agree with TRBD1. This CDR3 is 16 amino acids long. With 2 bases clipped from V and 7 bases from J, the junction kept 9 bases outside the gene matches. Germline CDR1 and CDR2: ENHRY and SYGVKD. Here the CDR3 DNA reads TGTGCCATCAGTGAGGTCCCGGGACAGGGGGCGCGGGAGCAGTACTTC. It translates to CAISEVPGQGAREQYF.

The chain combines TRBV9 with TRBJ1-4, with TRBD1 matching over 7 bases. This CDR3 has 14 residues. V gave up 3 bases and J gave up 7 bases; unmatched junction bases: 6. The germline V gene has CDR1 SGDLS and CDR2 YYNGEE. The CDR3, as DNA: TGTGCCAGCAGCGGGGGGACAGAGTCTGAAAAACTGTTTTTT. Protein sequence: CASSGGTESEKLFF.

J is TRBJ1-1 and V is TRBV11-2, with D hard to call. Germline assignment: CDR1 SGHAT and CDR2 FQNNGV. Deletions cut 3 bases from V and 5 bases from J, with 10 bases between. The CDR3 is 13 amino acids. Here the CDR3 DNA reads TGTGCCAGCAGCTTGTTGTCAACGACTGAAGCTTTCTTT. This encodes CASSLLSTTEAFF.

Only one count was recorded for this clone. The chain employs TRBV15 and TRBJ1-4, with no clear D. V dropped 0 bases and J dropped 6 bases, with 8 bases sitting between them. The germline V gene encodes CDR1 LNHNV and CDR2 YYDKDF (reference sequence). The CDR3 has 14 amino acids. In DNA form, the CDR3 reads TGTGCCACCAGCAGAGACAGGCCCCATGAAAAACTGTTTTTT. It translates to CATSRDRPHEKLFF. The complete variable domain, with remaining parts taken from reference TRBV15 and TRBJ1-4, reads DAMVIQNPRYQVTQFGKPVTLSCSQTLNHNVMYWYQQKSSQAPKLLFHYYDKDFNNEADTPDNFQSRRPNTSFCFLDIRSPGLGDTAMYLCATSRDRPHEKLFFGSGTQLSVL.

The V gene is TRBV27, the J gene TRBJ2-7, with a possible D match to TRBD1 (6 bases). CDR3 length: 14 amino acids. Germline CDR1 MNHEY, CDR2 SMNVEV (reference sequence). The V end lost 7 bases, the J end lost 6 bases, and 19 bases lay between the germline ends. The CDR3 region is CASIPWQGSGEQYF. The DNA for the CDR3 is TGTGCCAGCATCCCGTGGCAGGGGTCTGGCGAGCAGTACTTC.

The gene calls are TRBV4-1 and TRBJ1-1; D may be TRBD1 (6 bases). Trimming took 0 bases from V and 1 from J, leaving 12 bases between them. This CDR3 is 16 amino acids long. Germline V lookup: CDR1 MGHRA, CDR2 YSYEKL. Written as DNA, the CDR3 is TGCGCCAGCAGCCAAGAGAGGGGGGCAGCGAACACTGAAGCTTTCTTT. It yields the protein CASSQERGAANTEAFF.

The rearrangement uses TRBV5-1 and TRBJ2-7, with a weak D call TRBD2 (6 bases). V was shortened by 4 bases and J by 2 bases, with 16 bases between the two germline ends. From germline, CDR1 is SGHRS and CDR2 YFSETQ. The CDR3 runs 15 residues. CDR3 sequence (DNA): TGCGCCAGCAGCCAGGACTACCAGATCCCCTACGAGCAGTACTTC. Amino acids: CASSQDYQIPYEQYF.

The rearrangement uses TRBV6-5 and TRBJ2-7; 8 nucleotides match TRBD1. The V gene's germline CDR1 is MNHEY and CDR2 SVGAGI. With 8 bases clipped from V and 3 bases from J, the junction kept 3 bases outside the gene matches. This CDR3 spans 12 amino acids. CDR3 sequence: CASRDRNYEQYF. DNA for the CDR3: TGTGCCAGCCGGGACAGGAACTACGAGCAGTACTTC.

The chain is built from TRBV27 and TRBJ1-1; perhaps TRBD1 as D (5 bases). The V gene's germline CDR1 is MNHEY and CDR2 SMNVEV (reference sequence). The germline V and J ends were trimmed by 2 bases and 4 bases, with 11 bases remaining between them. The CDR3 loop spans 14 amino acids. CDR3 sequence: CASSLGGSGTEAFF. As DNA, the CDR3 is TGTGCCAGCAGTTTAGGGGGATCTGGCACTGAAGCTTTCTTT.

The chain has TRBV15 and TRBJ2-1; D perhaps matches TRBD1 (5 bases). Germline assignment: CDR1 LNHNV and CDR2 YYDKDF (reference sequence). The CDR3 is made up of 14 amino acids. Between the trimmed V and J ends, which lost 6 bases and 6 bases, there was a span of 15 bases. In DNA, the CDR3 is TGTGCCACCAGTTTCAGGGATAATACCAATGAGCAGTTCTTC. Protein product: CATSFRDNTNEQFF.

The CDR3 protein is CSASEGTQTGELFF. The CDR3 DNA is TGCAGTGCTAGTGAGGGCACACAGACCGGGGAGCTGTTTTTT. This chain uses TRBV20-1 with TRBJ2-2; D possibly corresponds to TRBD2 (5 bases). There are 14 residues in the CDR3. The V gene lost 3 bases and the J gene lost 5 bases, with 13 bases spanning the gap. Per the germline V gene, CDR1 is DFQATT and CDR2 is SNEGSKA (reference sequence).

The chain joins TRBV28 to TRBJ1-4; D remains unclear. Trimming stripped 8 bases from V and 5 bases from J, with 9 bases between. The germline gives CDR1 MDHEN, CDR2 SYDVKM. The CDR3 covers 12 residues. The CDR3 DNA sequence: TGTGCCAGCGGGCCGTTCAATGAAAAACTGTTTTTT. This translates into CASGPFNEKLFF.

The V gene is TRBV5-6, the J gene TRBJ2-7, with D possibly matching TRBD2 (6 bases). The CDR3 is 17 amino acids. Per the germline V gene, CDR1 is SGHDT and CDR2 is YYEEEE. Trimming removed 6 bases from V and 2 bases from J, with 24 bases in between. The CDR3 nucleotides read TGTGCCAGCACCCTTGGTGGGGGGAGCCCCCGACCCTACGAGCAGTACTTC. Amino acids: CASTLGGGSPRPYEQYF.

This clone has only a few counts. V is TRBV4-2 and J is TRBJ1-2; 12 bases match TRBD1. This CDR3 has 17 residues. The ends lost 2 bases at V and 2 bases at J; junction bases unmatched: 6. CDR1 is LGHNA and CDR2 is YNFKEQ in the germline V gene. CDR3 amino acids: CASSQQGQGARNYGYTF. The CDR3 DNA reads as TGTGCCAGCAGCCAACAGGGACAGGGGGCGCGAAACTATGGCTACACCTTC.

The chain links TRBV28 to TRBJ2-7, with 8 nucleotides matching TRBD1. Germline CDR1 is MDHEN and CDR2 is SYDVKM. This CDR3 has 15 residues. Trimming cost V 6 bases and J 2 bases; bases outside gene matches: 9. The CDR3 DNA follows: TGTGCCAGCAGCTCTCCGGGACAGGCGACCTACGAGCAGTACTTC. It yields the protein CASSSPGQATYEQYF.

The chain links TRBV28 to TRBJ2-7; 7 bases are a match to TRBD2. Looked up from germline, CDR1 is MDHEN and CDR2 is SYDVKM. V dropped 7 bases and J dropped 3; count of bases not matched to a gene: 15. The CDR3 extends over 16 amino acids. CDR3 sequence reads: CASILGSPAGNYEQYF. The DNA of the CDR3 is TGTGCCAGCATTCTAGGCTCTCCAGCGGGAAACTACGAGCAGTACTTC.

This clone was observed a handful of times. CDR3 protein: CASSLEAGGLHQPQHF. DNA for the CDR3: TGTGCCAGCAGCTTAGAAGCAGGGGGCTTGCATCAGCCCCAGCATTTT. The chain employs TRBV7-6 and TRBJ1-5, with TRBD1 identical over 8 bases. The germline CDR1 and CDR2 sequences are SGHVS and FNYEAQ. Losses at the gene ends were 1 base for V and 5 bases for J; bases not matched to a gene: 7. The CDR3 contains 16 residues.

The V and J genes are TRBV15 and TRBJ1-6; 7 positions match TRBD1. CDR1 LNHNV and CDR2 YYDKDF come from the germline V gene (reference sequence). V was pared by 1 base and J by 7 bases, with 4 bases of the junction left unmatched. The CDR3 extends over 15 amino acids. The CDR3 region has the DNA TGTGCCACCAGCAGAGCTCAGGGGGGCAATTCACCCCTCCACTTT. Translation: CATSRAQGGNSPLHF.

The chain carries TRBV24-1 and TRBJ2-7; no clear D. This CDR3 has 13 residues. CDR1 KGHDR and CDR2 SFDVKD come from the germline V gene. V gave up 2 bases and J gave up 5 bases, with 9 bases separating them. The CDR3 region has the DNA TGTGCCACCAGTGATTCTAACAGCGACGAGCAGTACTTC. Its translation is CATSDSNSDEQYF.

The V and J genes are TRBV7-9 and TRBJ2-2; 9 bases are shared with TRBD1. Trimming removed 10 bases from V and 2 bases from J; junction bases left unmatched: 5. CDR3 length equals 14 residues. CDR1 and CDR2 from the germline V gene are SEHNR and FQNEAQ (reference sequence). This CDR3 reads CATGTGLNTGELFF. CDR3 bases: TGTGCCACCGGGACAGGGCTAAACACCGGGGAGCTGTTTTTT.

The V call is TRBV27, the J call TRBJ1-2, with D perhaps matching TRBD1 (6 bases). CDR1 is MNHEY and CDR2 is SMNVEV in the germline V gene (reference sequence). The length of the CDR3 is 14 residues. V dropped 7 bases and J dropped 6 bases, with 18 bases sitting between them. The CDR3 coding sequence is TGTGCCAGCACCCCCCTCGGGGGCGCGGATGGCTACACCTTC. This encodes CASTPLGGADGYTF.